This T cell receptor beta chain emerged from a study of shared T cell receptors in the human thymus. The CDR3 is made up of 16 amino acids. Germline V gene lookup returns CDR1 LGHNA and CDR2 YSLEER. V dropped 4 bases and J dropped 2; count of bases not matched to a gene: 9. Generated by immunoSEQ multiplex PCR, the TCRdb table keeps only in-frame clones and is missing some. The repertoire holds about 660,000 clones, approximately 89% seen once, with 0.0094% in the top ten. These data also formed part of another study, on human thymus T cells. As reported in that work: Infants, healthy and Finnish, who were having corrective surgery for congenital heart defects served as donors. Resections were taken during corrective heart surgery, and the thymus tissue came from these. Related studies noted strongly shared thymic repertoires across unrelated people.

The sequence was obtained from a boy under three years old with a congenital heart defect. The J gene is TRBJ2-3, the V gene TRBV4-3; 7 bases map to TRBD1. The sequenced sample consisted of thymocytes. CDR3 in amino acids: CASSRSTGTPTDTQYF. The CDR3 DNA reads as TGCGCCAGCAGCCGCTCGACAGGGACCCCCACAGATACGCAGTATTTT.